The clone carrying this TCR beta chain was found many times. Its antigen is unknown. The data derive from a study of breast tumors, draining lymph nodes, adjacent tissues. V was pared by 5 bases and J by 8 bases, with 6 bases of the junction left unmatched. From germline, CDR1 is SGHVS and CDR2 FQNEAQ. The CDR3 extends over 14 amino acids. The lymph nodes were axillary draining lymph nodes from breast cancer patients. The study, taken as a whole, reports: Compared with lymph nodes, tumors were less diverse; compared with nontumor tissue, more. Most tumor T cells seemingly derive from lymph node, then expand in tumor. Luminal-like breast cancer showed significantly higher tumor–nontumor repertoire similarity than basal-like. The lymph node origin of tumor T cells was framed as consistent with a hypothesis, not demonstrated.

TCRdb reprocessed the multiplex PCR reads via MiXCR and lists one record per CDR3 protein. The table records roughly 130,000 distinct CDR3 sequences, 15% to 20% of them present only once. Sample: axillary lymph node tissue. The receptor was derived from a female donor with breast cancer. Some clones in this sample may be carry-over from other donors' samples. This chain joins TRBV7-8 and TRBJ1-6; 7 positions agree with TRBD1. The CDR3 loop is CASSRGQADSPLHF. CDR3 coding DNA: TGTGCCAGCAGCAGAGGACAGGCCGATTCACCCCTCCACTTT.